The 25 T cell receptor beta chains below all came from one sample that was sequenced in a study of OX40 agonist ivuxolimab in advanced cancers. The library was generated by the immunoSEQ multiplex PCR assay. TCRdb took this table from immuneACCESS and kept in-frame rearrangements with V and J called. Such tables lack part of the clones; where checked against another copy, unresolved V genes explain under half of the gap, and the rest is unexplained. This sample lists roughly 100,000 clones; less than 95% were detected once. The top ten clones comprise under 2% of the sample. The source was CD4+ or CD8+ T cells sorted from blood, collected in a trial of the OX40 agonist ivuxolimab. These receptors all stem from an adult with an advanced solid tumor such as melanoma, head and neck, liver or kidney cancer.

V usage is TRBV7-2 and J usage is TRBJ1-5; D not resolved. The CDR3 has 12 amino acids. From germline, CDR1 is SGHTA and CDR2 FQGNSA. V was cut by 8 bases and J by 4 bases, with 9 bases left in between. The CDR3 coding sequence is TGTGCCAGCGGTCTCCAAAATCAGCCCCAGCATTTT. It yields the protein CASGLQNQPQHF.

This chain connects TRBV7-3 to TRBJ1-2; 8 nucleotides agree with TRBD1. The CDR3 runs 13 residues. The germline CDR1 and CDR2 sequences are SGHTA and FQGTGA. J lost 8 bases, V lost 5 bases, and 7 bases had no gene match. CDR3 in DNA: TGTGCCAGCAGCCGAGACAGGGGTAGCGGCTACACCTTC. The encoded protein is CASSRDRGSGYTF.

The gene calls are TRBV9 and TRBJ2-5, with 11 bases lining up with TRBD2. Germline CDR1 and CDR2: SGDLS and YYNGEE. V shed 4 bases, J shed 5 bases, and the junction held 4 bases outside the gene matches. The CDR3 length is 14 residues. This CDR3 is CASSLAGGRETQYF. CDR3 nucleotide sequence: TGTGCCAGCAGCTTAGCGGGAGGGCGGGAGACCCAGTACTTC.

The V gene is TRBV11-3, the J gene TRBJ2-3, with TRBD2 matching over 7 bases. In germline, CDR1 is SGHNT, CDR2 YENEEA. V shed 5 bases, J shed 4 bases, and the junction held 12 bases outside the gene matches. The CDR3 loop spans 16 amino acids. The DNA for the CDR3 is TGTGCCAGCAGCCACTCTACTGGGGCGGGAGCAGATACGCAGTATTTT. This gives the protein CASSHSTGAGADTQYF.

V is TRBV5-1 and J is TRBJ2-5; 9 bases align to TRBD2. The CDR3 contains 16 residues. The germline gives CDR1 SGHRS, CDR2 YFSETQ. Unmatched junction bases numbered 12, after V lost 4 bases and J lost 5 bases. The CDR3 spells CASSRPAGGGGETQYF. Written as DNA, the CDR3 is TGCGCCAGCAGCCGCCCAGCGGGAGGAGGAGGTGAGACCCAGTACTTC.

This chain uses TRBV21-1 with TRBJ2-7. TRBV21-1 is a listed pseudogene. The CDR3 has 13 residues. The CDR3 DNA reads TGTGCCAGCAGCAAAGGTGGCGCGTACGAGCAGTACTTC. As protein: CASSKGGAYEQYF.

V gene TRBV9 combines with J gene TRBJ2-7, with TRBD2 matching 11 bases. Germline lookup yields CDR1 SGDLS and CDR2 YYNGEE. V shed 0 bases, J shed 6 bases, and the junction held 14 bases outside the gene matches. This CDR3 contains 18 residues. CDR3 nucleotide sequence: TGTGCCAGCAGCGTAGATGGGGATGTAGCGGGAGGGTTAACCGAGCAGTACTTC. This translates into CASSVDGDVAGGLTEQYF.

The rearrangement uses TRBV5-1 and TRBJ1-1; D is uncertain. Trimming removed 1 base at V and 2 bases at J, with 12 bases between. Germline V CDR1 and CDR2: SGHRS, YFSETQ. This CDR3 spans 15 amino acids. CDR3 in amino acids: CASSLSPGSNTEAFF. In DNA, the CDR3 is TGCGCCAGCAGCTTGTCTCCCGGCAGCAACACTGAAGCTTTCTTT.

The CDR3 DNA reads as TGTGCCAGCAGCGCCCAACAGGGATCTGGCTACACCTTC. This gives the protein CASSAQQGSGYTF. The chain links TRBV7-3 to TRBJ1-2; perhaps TRBD1 as D (6 bases). Between the trimmed V and J ends, which lost 5 bases and 7 bases, there was a span of 14 bases. CDR3 length equals 13 residues. Germline-derived CDR1 and CDR2 are SGHTA and FQGTGA.

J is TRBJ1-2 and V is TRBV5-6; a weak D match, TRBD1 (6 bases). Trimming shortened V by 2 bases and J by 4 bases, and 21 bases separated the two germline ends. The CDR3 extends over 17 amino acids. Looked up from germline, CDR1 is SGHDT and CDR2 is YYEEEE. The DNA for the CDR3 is TGTGCCAGCAGCTTTAAGTTATGGGGGCGCAGGAGCTATGGCTACACCTTC. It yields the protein CASSFKLWGRRSYGYTF.

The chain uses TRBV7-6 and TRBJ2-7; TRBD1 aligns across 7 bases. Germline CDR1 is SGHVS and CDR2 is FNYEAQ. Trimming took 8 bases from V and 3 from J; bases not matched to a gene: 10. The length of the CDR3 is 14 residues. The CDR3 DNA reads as TGTGCCAGCGCGTCCATCAGGGGGAACTACGAGCAGTACTTC. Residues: CASASIRGNYEQYF.

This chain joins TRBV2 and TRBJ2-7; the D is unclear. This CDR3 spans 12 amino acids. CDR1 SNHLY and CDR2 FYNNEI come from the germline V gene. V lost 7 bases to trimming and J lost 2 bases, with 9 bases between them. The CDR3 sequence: CASNGPPYEQYF. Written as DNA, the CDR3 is TGTGCCAGCAATGGCCCTCCCTACGAGCAGTACTTC.

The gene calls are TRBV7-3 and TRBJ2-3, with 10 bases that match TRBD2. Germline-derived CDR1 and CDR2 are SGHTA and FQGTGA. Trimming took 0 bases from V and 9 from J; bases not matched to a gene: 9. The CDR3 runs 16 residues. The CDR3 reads CASSLTGGASGSTQYF. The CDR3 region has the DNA TGTGCCAGCAGCTTAACGGGGGGAGCTAGCGGGAGCACGCAGTATTTT.

The CDR3 loop is CSVRGTGVETQYF. CDR3 in DNA: TGCAGCGTCCGCGGGACAGGGGTAGAGACCCAGTACTTC. The chain recombines TRBV29-1 with TRBJ2-5; 10 bases are shared with TRBD1. Losses at the gene ends were 6 bases for V and 4 bases for J; bases not matched to a gene: 5. This CDR3 region has 13 residues. Per germline, CDR1 SQVTM and CDR2 ANQGSEA.

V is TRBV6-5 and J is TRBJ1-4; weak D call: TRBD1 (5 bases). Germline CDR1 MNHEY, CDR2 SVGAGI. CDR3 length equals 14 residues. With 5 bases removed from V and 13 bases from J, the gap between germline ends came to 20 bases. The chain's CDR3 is CASSPTGDSRSLFF. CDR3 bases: TGTGCCAGCAGTCCCACAGGTGACTCTAGATCACTGTTTTTT.

The CDR3 DNA reads as TGTGCCAGCAGTCAGGGACTAGCCGGGGAAGAGACCCAGTACTTC. It codes for CASSQGLAGEETQYF. The rearrangement uses TRBV27 and TRBJ2-5; 9 nucleotides line up with TRBD2. CDR1 is MNHEY, CDR2 SMNVEV, per germline (reference sequence). The V and J ends lost 5 bases and 3 bases, in that order; junction bases with no gene match: 7. The CDR3 totals 15 residues.

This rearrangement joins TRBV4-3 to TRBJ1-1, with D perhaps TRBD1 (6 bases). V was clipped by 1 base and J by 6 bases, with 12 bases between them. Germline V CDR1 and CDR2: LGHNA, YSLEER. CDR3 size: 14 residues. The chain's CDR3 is CASSQGWTAPEAFF. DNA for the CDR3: TGCGCCAGCAGCCAAGGCTGGACAGCGCCTGAAGCTTTCTTT.

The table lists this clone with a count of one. CDR3: CAISESIPGQGLNTEAFF. The CDR3 nucleotides read TGTGCCATCAGTGAGTCGATACCGGGACAGGGGTTAAACACTGAAGCTTTCTTT. The chain couples TRBV10-3 to TRBJ1-1, with 10 bases that match TRBD1. This CDR3 region has 18 residues. Germline CDR1 and CDR2: ENHRY and SYGVKD. Trimming removed 0 bases from V and 2 bases from J; junction bases left unmatched: 9.

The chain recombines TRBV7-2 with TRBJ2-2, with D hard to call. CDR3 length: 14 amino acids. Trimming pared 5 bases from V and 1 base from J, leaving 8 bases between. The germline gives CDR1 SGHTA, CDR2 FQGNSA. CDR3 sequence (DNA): TGTGCCAGCAGCCCGGGCCTGAACACCGGGGAGCTGTTTTTT. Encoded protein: CASSPGLNTGELFF.

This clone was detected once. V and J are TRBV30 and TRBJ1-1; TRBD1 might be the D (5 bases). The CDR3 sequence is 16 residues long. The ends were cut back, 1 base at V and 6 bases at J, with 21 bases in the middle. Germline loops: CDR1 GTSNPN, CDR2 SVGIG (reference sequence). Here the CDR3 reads CAWSGHSRGGKPEAFF. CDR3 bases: TGTGCCTGGAGTGGTCATTCTAGGGGAGGGAAACCTGAAGCTTTCTTT.

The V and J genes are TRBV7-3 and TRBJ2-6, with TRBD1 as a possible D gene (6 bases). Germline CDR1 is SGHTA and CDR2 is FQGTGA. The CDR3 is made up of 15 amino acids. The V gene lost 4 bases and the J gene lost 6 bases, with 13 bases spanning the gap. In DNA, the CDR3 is TGTGCCAGCAGCTGGCAACAGGGTGAGGCCAACGTCCTGACTTTC. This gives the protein CASSWQQGEANVLTF.

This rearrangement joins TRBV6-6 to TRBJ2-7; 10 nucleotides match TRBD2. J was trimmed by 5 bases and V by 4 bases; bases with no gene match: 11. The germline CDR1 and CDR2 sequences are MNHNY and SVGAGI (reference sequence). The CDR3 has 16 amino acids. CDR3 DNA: TGTGCCAGCAGTTTGCTAGCGGGAGTAAGGTCCCACGAGCAGTACTTC. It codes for CASSLLAGVRSHEQYF.

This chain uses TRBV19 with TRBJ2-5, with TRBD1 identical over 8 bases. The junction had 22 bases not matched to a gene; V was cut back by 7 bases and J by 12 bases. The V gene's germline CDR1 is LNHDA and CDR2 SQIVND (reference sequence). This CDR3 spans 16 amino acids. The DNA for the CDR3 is TGTGCCAGTATCGGGTCTGGAGGCAGGGGGCCGGTTCGAGAGTACTTC. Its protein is CASIGSGGRGPVREYF. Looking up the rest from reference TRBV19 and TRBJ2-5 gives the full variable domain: DGGITQSPKYLFRKEGQNVTLSCEQNLNHDAMYWYRQDPGQGLRLIYYSQIVNDFQKGDIAEGYSVSREKKESFPLTVTSAQKNPTAFYLCASIGSGGRGPVREYFGPGTRLLVL.

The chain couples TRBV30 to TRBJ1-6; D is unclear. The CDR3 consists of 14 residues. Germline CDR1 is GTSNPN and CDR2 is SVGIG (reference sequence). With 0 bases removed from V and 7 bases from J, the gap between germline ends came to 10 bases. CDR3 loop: CAWSVAQKNSPLHF. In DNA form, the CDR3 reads TGTGCCTGGAGTGTAGCACAGAAAAATTCACCCCTCCACTTT.

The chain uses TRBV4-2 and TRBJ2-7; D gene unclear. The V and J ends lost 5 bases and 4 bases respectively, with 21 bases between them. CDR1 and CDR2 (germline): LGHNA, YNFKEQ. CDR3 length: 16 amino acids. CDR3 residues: CASSARAAPGVYEQYF. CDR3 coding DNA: TGTGCCAGCAGCGCCCGTGCAGCGCCGGGTGTTTACGAGCAGTACTTC.